This TCR beta chain was obtained from a study of vaccination effects on CD4 cells after COVID-19. A word on this clone: Its antigen is not known.

Using viral peptide pools, the ViraFEST assay grew out antigen-specific CD4+ T cells prior to sequencing. With 10 days of culture completed, CD4+ T cells were isolated. None of these healthy vaccinees had been infected with SARS-CoV-2 before vaccination. Cultures of 2 million or so PBMC per well contained about 11 IU/ml IL-2 plus 10 ug/ml peptides. TCRdb keeps only in-frame clones here, not all; method: immunoSEQ multiplex PCR. Counted here are around 60,000 clones, around 69% occurring once; the ten biggest clones make up 2.8%. CDR3 length: 15 residues. Germline trimming cut 7 bases from V and 4 bases from J; bases unmatched to any gene: 11. Germline V gene lookup returns CDR1 LNHDA and CDR2 SQIVND (reference sequence).

This sample comprised CD4+ T cells from PBMCs cultured with HCoV-NL63 spike peptides, obtained before COVID-19 vaccination. The rearrangement uses TRBV19 and TRBJ1-1, with TRBD1 matching over 8 bases. This receptor was taken from a human donor who received a COVID-19 vaccine. CDR3 DNA sequence: TGTGCCAGTACCGCGCGGACCCAGGGGGCCACTGAAGCTTTCTTT. Its protein product is CASTARTQGATEAFF.